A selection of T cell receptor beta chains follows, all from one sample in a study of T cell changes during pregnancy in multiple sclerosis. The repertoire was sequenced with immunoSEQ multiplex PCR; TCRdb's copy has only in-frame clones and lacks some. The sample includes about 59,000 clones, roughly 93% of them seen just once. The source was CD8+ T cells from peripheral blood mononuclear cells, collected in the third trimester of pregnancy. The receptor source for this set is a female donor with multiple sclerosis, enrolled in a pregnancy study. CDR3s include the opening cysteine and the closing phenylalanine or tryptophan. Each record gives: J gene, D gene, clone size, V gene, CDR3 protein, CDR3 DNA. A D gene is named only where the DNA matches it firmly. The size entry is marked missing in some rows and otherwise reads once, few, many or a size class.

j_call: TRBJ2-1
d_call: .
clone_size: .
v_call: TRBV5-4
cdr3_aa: CASSLGQGSRGYNEQFF
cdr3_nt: TGTGCCAGCAGCTTGGGTCAGGGGAGCAGGGGTTACAATGAGCAGTTCTTC

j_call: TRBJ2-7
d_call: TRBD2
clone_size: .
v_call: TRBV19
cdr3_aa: CASSIMASGSLTYEQYF
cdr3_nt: TGTGCCAGTAGTATCATGGCTAGCGGGAGTTTGACCTACGAGCAGTACTTC

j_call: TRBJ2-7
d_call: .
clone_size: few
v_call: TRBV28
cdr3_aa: CASSLVGQARPYEQYF
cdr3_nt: TGTGCCAGCAGTTTAGTCGGCCAAGCTAGGCCCTACGAGCAGTACTTC

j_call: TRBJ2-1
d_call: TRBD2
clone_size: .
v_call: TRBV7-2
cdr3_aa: CASSLEGGSSYNEQFF
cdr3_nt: TGTGCCAGCAGCTTAGAGGGCGGGAGCTCCTACAATGAGCAGTTCTTC

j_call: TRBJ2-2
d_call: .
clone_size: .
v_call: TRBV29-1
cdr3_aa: CSVEVPSTGELFF
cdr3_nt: TGCAGCGTCGAAGTCCCCAGCACCGGGGAGCTGTTTTTT

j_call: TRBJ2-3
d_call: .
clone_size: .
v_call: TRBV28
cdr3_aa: CASSFPAGAQLGRASTDTQYF
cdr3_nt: TGTGCCAGCAGTTTTCCCGCGGGGGCCCAACTTGGGCGGGCAAGCACAGATACGCAGTATTTT

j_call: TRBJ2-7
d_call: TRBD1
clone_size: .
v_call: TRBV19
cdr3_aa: CASSQGAYEQYF
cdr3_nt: TGTGCCAGTAGCCAGGGGGCCTACGAGCAGTACTTC

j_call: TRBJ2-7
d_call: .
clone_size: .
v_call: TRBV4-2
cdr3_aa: CASSQGSGDYEQYF
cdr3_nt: TGTGCCAGCAGCCAGGGCTCAGGGGACTACGAGCAGTACTTC

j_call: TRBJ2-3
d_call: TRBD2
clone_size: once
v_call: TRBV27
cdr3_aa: CASTSGLASTDTQYF
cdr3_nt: TGTGCCAGCACCTCGGGACTAGCGAGTACAGATACGCAGTATTTT

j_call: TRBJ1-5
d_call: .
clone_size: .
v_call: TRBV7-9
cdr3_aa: CASSLEGSQPQHF
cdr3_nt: TGTGCCAGCAGCTTAGAAGGGAGTCAGCCCCAGCATTTT

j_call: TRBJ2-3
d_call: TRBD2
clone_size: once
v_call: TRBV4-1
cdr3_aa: CASSQDNPAGGSTDTQYF
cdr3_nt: TGCGCCAGCAGCCAAGATAACCCAGCGGGAGGCTCCACAGATACGCAGTATTTT

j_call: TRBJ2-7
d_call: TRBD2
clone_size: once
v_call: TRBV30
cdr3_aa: CAWSRSSGRAYEQYF
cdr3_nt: TGTGCCTGGAGTCGTTCTAGCGGGAGAGCCTACGAGCAGTACTTC

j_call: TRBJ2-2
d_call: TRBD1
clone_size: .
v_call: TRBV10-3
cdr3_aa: CAISESIQGDTGELFF
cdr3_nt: TGTGCCATCAGTGAGTCGATCCAGGGGGACACCGGGGAGCTGTTTTTT

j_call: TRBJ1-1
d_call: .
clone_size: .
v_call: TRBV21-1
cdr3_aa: CASWGVRGNTEAFF
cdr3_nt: TGTGCCAGCTGGGGGGTAAGGGGAAACACTGAAGCTTTCTTT

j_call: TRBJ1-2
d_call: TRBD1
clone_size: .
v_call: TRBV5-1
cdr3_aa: CASSPGQGAGYGYTF
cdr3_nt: TGCGCCAGCAGTCCTGGACAGGGAGCGGGTTATGGCTACACCTTC

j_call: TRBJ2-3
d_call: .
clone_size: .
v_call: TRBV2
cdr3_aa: CASSGGFYTDTQYF
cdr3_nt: TGTGCCAGCAGTGGGGGCTTTTACACAGATACGCAGTATTTT

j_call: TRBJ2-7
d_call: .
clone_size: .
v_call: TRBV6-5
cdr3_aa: CASSPMTITYEQYF
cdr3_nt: TGTGCCAGCAGCCCAATGACAATTACCTACGAGCAGTACTTC

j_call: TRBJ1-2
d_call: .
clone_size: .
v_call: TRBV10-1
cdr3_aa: CASSESTGGGYGYTF
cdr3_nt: TGCGCCAGCAGTGAGTCGACAGGCGGTGGGTATGGCTACACCTTC

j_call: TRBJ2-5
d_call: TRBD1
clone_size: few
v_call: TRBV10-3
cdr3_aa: CAISTGTGDLETQYF
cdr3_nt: TGTGCCATCAGCACCGGGACAGGGGATCTAGAGACCCAGTACTTC

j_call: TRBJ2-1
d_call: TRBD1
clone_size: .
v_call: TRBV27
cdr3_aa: CASSLRQGAYNEQFF
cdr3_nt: TGTGCCAGCAGTCTCCGACAGGGGGCCTACAATGAGCAGTTCTTC

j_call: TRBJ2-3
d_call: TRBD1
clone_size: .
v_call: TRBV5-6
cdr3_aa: CASSSAGDRGVADTQYF
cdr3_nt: TGTGCCAGCAGCTCGGCCGGAGACAGGGGTGTTGCAGATACGCAGTATTTT

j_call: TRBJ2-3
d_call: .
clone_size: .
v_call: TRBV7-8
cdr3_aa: CASSFARGTGTQYF
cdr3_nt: TGTGCCAGCAGCTTTGCCAGGGGCACTGGTACGCAGTATTTT

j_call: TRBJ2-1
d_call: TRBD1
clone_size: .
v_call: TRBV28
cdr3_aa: CASRRQGLKDEQFF
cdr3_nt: TGTGCCAGCCGTCGACAGGGTCTAAAGGATGAGCAGTTCTTC

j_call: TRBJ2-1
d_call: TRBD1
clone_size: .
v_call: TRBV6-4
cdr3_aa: CASGGTGDNNEQFF
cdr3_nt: TGTGCCAGCGGAGGGACAGGGGACAACAATGAGCAGTTCTTC

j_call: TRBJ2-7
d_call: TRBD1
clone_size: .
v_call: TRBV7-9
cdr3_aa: CASSLVGTGSYEQYF
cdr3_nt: TGTGCCAGCAGCTTAGTTGGGACAGGGTCCTACGAGCAGTACTTC

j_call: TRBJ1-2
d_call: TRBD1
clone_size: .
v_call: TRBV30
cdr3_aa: CAWSMTGGGYTF
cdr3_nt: TGTGCCTGGAGTATGACAGGGGGTGGCTACACCTTC

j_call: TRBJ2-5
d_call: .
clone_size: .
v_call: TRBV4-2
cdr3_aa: CASSQDFSSETQYF
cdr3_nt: TGTGCCAGCAGCCAAGATTTCAGTTCGGAGACCCAGTACTTC

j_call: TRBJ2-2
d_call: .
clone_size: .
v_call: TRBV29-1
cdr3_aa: CSVELGGASGELFF
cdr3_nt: TGCAGCGTTGAACTGGGGGGGGCGTCGGGGGAGCTGTTTTTT

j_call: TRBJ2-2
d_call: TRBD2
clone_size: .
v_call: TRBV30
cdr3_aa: CAWSVIAGSGELFF
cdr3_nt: TGTGCCTGGAGTGTAATAGCGGGATCCGGGGAGCTGTTTTTT

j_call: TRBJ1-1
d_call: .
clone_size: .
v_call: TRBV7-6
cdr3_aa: CASSRTQNTEAFF
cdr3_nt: TGTGCCAGCAGCCGGACACAGAACACTGAAGCTTTCTTT

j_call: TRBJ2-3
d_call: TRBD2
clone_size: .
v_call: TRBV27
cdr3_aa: CASSLVGRGARTDTQYF
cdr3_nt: TGTGCCAGCAGTTTAGTTGGGCGGGGGGCAAGGACAGATACGCAGTATTTT

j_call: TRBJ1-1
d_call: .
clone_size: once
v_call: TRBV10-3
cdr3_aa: CAITSGGGTEAFF
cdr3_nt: TGTGCCATCACCAGTGGGGGGGGTACTGAAGCTTTCTTT

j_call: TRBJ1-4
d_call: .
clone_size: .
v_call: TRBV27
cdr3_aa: CASSSGQNNEKLFF
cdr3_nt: TGTGCCAGCAGTTCCGGACAGAATAATGAAAAACTGTTTTTT

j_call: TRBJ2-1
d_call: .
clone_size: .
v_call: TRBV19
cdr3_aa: CASSILGASYNEQFF
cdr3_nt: TGTGCCAGTAGTATCCTAGGGGCCTCCTACAATGAGCAGTTCTTC

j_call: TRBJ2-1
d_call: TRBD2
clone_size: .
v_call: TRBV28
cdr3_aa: CASSFALAGVYEQFF
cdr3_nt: TGTGCCAGCAGTTTTGCGCTAGCGGGAGTCTATGAGCAGTTCTTC

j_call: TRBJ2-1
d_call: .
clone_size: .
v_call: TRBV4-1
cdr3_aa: CASSQAGLDNEQFF
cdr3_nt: TGCGCCAGCAGCCAAGCGGGACTCGACAATGAGCAGTTCTTC

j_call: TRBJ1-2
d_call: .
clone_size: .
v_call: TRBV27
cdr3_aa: CASSLAANYGYTF
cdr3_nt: TGTGCCAGCAGTTTAGCGGCGAACTATGGCTACACCTTC

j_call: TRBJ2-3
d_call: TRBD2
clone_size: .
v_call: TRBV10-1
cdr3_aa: CASSPGLADTDTQYF
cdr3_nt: TGCGCCAGCAGCCCGGGACTAGCGGACACAGATACGCAGTATTTT

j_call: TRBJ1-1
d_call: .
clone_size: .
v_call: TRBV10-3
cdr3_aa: CAISESRSGNTEAFF
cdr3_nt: TGTGCCATCAGTGAGTCGCGTTCAGGGAACACTGAAGCTTTCTTT

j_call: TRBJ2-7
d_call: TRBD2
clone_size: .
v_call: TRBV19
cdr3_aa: CASSLAGNSYEQYF
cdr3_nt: TGTGCCAGTAGTCTAGCGGGTAACTCCTACGAGCAGTACTTC

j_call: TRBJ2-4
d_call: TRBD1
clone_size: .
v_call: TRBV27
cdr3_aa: CASSLSTGGMNIQYF
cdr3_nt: TGTGCCAGCAGTTTAAGTACAGGGGGCATGAACATTCAGTACTTC

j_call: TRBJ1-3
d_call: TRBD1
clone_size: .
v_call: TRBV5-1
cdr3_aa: CASSFDRARNTIYF
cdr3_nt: TGCGCCAGCAGCTTCGACAGGGCGAGAAACACCATATATTTT

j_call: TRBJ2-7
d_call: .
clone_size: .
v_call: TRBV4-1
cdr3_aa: CASSQTQGGDEQYF
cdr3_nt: TGCGCCAGCAGCCAAACTCAGGGGGGCGACGAGCAGTACTTC

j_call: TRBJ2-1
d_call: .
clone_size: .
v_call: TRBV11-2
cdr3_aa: CASSSSRAEQFF
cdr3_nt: TGTGCCAGCAGCTCGAGTCGTGCTGAGCAGTTCTTC

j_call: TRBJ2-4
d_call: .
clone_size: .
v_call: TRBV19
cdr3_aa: CASSILAMNIQYF
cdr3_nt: TGTGCCAGTAGTATACTAGCGATGAACATTCAGTACTTC

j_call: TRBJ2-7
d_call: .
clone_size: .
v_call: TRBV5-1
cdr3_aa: CASSLTTAYEQYF
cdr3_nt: TGCGCCAGCAGCTTGACGACAGCCTACGAGCAGTACTTC

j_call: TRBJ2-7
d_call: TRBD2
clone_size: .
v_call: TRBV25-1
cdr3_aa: CASSDVGGYEQYF
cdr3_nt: TGTGCCAGCAGTGATGTGGGGGGGTACGAGCAGTACTTC